These 8 T cell receptor beta chains were all obtained from the same sample, sequenced in a study of cytomegalovirus exposure and HLA in healthy donors. Assay: immunoSEQ multiplex PCR; the TCRdb copy retains only in-frame clones and omits some. The sample includes more than 90,000 clones, under 95% seen only once; the top ten take around 1.1%. The sample taken for sequencing was PBMCs. Every receptor here comes from a woman aged 30 to 39 in good health and CMV-seropositive.

V and J are TRBV6-1 and TRBJ1-2; 8 positions match TRBD1. The junction had 9 bases not matched to a gene; V was cut back by 4 bases and J by 2 bases. The germline V gene encodes CDR1 MNHNS and CDR2 SASEGT. The CDR3 length is 16 residues. Here the CDR3 reads CASSVSGGAKNYGYTF. CDR3 nucleotide sequence: TGTGCCAGCAGTGTATCAGGGGGCGCAAAGAACTATGGCTACACCTTC.

The chain uses TRBV19 and TRBJ2-2; 9 bases fit TRBD2. Germline CDR1 and CDR2: LNHDA and SQIVND (reference sequence). V trimming: 8 bases; J trimming: 8 bases; junction bases outside the gene matches: 9. This CDR3 has 14 amino acids. The CDR3 DNA follows: TGTGCCAGTCTTGCGGGAGGGCTGCCGGGGGAGCTGTTTTTT. Its translation is CASLAGGLPGELFF.

This chain connects TRBV19 to TRBJ2-7; maybe TRBD2 (5 bases). Germline-derived CDR1 and CDR2 are LNHDA and SQIVND (reference sequence). The germline V and J ends were trimmed by 6 bases and 0 bases, with 12 bases remaining between them. This CDR3 region has 14 residues. CDR3: CASSPEVSSYEQYF. The DNA of the CDR3 is TGTGCCAGTAGCCCGGAGGTCAGCTCCTACGAGCAGTACTTC.

V is TRBV19 and J is TRBJ1-2; D perhaps matches TRBD1 (5 bases). The ends were cut back, 6 bases at V and 1 base at J, with 21 bases in the middle. Germline-derived CDR1 and CDR2 are LNHDA and SQIVND (reference sequence). This CDR3 spans 17 amino acids. The CDR3 DNA reads TGTGCCAGTAGCCATGGTAGGGGATGGCGTGGTAACTATGGCTACACCTTC. This translates into CASSHGRGWRGNYGYTF.

This chain joins TRBV7-9 and TRBJ1-2, with D possibly being TRBD1 (5 bases). The V end was cut by 1 base, the J end by 5 bases, with 14 bases between. The CDR3 extends over 15 amino acids. Germline V gives CDR1 SEHNR, CDR2 FQNEAQ (reference sequence). The CDR3 loop is CASSLEWTSLYGYTF. The CDR3 DNA reads TGTGCCAGCAGCTTAGAGTGGACATCATTGTATGGCTACACCTTC.

This chain uses TRBV29-1 with TRBJ1-3; D call uncertain. V lost 4 bases and J lost 0, with 22 bases in between. There are 18 residues in the CDR3. Germline loops: CDR1 SQVTM, CDR2 ANQGSEA. CDR3 residues: CSVVGGLGGLSSGNTIYF. As DNA, the CDR3 is TGCAGCGTTGTTGGAGGTTTGGGAGGGCTTAGCTCTGGAAACACCATATATTTT.

This clone appeared a single time. The genes are TRBV4-2 and TRBJ1-1; 7 bases are shared with TRBD1. Per the germline V gene, CDR1 is LGHNA and CDR2 is YNFKEQ. J gave up 1 base and V 0 bases, and 8 bases lay outside the gene matches. The CDR3 sequence is 17 residues long. CDR3 coding DNA: TGTGCCAGCAGCCAAGAATGGCAGGGGGGAGCGAACACTGAAGCTTTCTTT. As protein: CASSQEWQGGANTEAFF.

This chain links TRBV6-6 with TRBJ1-1; 7 bases agree with TRBD1. V dropped 5 bases and J dropped 2; count of bases not matched to a gene: 5. This CDR3 region has 14 residues. Germline CDR1 and CDR2: MNHNY and SVGAGI (reference sequence). Written as DNA, the CDR3 is TGTGCCAGCAGTCGCCGGGACAGAAACACTGAAGCTTTCTTT. Translation: CASSRRDRNTEAFF.